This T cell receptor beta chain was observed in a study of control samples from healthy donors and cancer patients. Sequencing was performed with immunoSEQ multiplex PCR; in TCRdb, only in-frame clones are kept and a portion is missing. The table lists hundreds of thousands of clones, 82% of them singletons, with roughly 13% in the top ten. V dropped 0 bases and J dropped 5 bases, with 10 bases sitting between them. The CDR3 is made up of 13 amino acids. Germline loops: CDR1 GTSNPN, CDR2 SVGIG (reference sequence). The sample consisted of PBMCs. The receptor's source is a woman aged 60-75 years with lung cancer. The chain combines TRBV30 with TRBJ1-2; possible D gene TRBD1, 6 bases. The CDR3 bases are TGTGCCTGGAGTGTACGGGGGGCGTATGGCTACACCTTC. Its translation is CAWSVRGAYGYTF.